The T cell receptor (beta chain) described here comes from a study of T cell responses to AZD1222 COVID-19 vaccine (dated by TCRdb to about 2021). Turning to the overall study: TCR sequencing was performed for some 250 trial participants, of whom around 200 were given two doses of AZD1222 and around 25 were given two doses of MenACWY control vaccine. Trial participants were enrolled by age into 18-55, 56-69 and 70-plus year subgroups, with 148, 28 and 57 TCR-sequenced participants respectively.

The CDR3 regions of human TCRbeta chains were subjected to immunosequencing. Per the authors' processing: TCRs in the repertoires were matched against a reference library of SARS-CoV-2-specific TCRs that had been generated with the MIRA antigen-specificity platform. Breadth meant the fraction of unique TCRs that were SARS-CoV-2-associated, whereas depth meant the fraction of total T cells that were SARS-CoV-2-associated. Using the MIRA data, each spike-specific TCR was mapped to the spike region that the TCR reacts to and placed in a CD4 or CD8 class. Log10-transformed breadth and depth values were compared by one-way ANOVA with Sidak's multiple comparisons tests. The table comes from immuneACCESS by way of TCRdb, which keeps in-frame sequences with V and J called. Part of the clones is missing from these tables; in studies checked, under half for an unresolved V gene and the rest for unknown reasons. The V and J calls and the clone size are those of that table, but D and trimming were determined from the DNA. This sample lists 130,000 to 150,000 clones; around 94% were detected once. Jointly, the top ten make up approximately 12% of the sample.

The label giving this sample's time point can be read as: sample from adult after SARS-CoV-2 infection, after symptom onset. A couple of convalescent COVID-19 patients, sampled after symptom onset from adults with prior SARS-CoV-2 infection, were also TCR-sequenced for comparison. Overall results and qualifications from the work: Reportedly, close to half of the unique spike-specific TCRs recognized epitopes lying outside the regions that are mutated in the B.1.351 and B.1.1.7 variants. In the small 56-69-year group, the increase in depth fell short of significance, most likely because of low power. After two AZD1222 doses, both the breadth and the depth of spike-specific TCRs were significantly higher than at day 0 and than in MenACWY recipients. CD4 TCRs associated with the vaccine covered the entire spike protein, and the dominant responses were in regions 160-218 and 743-854. Participants were mostly white British and included more females than males, and it was suggested by the authors that clonal diversity may have been underestimated. Conclusions about previously exposed vaccinees are limited because only six or seven AZD1222 recipients were SARS-CoV-2 seropositive at baseline. Because no day 14 peak-response samples were available, the repertoires could be characterized only after the peak T cell response.

As for this clone: Its antigen remains unidentified. No base-level quality is on record; no much larger clone is a single base apart.

Specimen: peripheral blood, collected after recovery from COVID-19. This clonotype was sampled from an adult who had recovered from COVID-19.

The CDR3 region reads CASSRLGQGAANTEAFF. At the DNA level, the sequence is TGTGCCAGCAGCCGGCTTGGACAGGGTGCTGCGAACACTGAAGCTTTCTTT. The sequence is built from TRBV5-5 and TRBJ1-1; 8 nucleotides in the junction match TRBD1. The CDR3 starts with the cysteine, ends with the phenylalanine, and has 17 residues. The CDR3 DNA has 51 bases and is translated from base 1. The germline V gene (reference sequence) provides CDR1 SGHKS and CDR2 YYEKEE. V trim: 4 bases; J trim: 1 base; unmatched bases: 12.